The 13 T cell receptor beta chains below come from one sample, sequenced in a study of Graves' ophthalmopathy and Graves' hyperthyroidism. CDR3 regions of TCR beta were amplified from RNA transcripts. First-round RT-PCR employed HTBI primers, with a second-round multiplex PCR after it. TCRdb itself ran the multiplex PCR reads through MiXCR, one entry per CDR3 protein. The sample lists under 350,000 distinct CDR3 sequences, 17% seen once, with 9% to 15% in the top ten. The sample taken for sequencing was peripheral blood. Receptors were obtained from an adult man with Graves' ophthalmopathy.

This clonotype was counted many times. The rearrangement uses TRBV25-1 and TRBJ1-1; 7 bases line up with TRBD1. The V gene end was trimmed by 7 bases and the J gene end by 7 bases; junction bases not matched to a gene: 12. In germline, CDR1 is MGHDK, CDR2 SYGVNS. This CDR3 is 14 amino acids long. The DNA of the CDR3 is TGTGCCAGCAACGGAAACGACAGGGTCAATGAAGCTTTCTTT. It encodes CASNGNDRVNEAFF.

This clonotype showed up many times. The chain combines TRBV7-2 with TRBJ2-5; D may match TRBD1 or TRBD2 (5 bases each). CDR1 and CDR2 from the germline V gene are SGHTA and FQGNSA. This CDR3 comprises 17 residues. V shed 0 bases and J shed 5 bases, with 19 bases lying between them. The CDR3 DNA sequence: TGTGCCAGCAGCTTAGCGGGGGTCTCGGGATGGGGGGAGACCCAGTACTTC. It encodes CASSLAGVSGWGETQYF.

This clonotype was seen many times. The chain couples TRBV7-3 to TRBJ2-7; 9 nucleotides match TRBD1. This CDR3 comprises 13 residues. V lost 5 bases and J lost 7; bases outside the gene matches: 6. CDR1 is SGHTA and CDR2 is FQGTGA in the germline V gene. The DNA of the CDR3 is TGTGCCAGCAGCGCTGGGACAGGGAATGAGCAGTACTTC. This gives the protein CASSAGTGNEQYF.

This clonotype was recorded many times. V is TRBV15 and J is TRBJ2-7; 9 nucleotides agree with TRBD1. With V trimmed by 4 bases and J by 3 bases, 4 bases remained unmatched. CDR3 length: 14 amino acids. Germline V gene data show CDR1 as LNHNV and CDR2 as YYDKDF (reference sequence). CDR3 sequence (DNA): TGTGCCACCAGCACCGGGACAGGGTACTACGAGCAGTACTTC. This translates into CATSTGTGYYEQYF.

This clonotype occurred many times. V usage is TRBV2 and J usage is TRBJ2-5; 7 positions match TRBD1. V shed 2 bases and J 1 base; nucleotides not matched to a gene: 1. This CDR3 contains 14 residues. Germline CDR1 is SNHLY and CDR2 is FYNNEI. The CDR3 coding sequence is TGTGCCAGCAGTGAAAGGGGGCTCCAAGAGACCCAGTACTTC. The encoded protein is CASSERGLQETQYF.

Only a few counts were recorded for this clonotype. V gene TRBV7-2 combines with J gene TRBJ2-7; either TRBD1 or TRBD2 may supply D (5 bases each). Germline values: CDR1 SGHTA, CDR2 FQGNSA. Trimming pared 5 bases from V and 3 bases from J, leaving 17 bases between. The CDR3 extends over 15 amino acids. The DNA for the CDR3 is TGTGCCAGCAGCACCACCTCGGGACGAGGCTACGAGCAGTACTTC. Its translation: CASSTTSGRGYEQYF.

Comments on this clonotype: An end of the junction differs from the germline gene, which may be a read error. The chain employs TRBV30 and TRBJ2-5, with D perhaps matching TRBD1 or TRBD2 (5 bases each). This CDR3 comprises 13 residues. CDR1 is GTSNPN and CDR2 is SVGIG in the germline V gene (reference sequence). The CDR3 DNA follows: TGTGCCTGGAGTGTGGGGACGCAAGGGACCCAGTACTTC. Encoded protein: CAWSVGTQGTQYF.

This chain joins TRBV7-3 and TRBJ1-1, with D hard to call. V lost 2 bases, J lost 6 bases, and 13 bases lay in between. In germline, CDR1 is SGHTA, CDR2 FQGTGA. This CDR3 is built from 14 residues. CDR3 loop: CASSLPITSAEAFF. CDR3 sequence (DNA): TGTGCCAGCAGCTTACCGATAACTTCGGCTGAAGCTTTCTTT.

This clonotype has a count of ten or more. The DNA of the CDR3 is TGTGCCAGCAGCCCGGGGGACAGAGTCGTGGGAGAGCAGTACTTC. It yields the protein CASSPGDRVVGEQYF. The chain is built from TRBV14 and TRBJ2-7; a weak D match, TRBD1 (7 bases). CDR1 SGHDN and CDR2 FVKESK come from the germline V gene. V was clipped by 4 bases and J by 7 bases, with 20 bases between them. The CDR3 has 15 residues. Full variable domain (remainder filled in from reference TRBV14 and TRBJ2-7): EAGVTQFPSHSVIEKGQTVTLRCDPISGHDNLYWYRRVMGKEIKFLLHFVKESKQDESGMPNNRFLAERTGGTYSTLKVQPAELEDSGVYFCASSPGDRVVGEQYFGPGTRLTVT.

This clonotype was counted ten times or more. The V gene is TRBV5-1, the J gene TRBJ2-7; 15 bases line up with TRBD2. This CDR3 has 17 residues. V lost 4 bases and J lost 7; bases outside the gene matches: 12. Germline-derived CDR1 and CDR2 are SGHRS and YFSETQ. This CDR3 is CASSPGGLAGGASEQYF. The CDR3 DNA follows: TGCGCCAGCAGCCCCGGGGGACTAGCGGGAGGAGCGAGTGAGCAGTACTTC.

Many counts were recorded for this clonotype. CDR3 sequence reads: CASSQGTFPYGYTF. The CDR3 DNA reads TGTGCCAGCAGCCAAGGGACCTTTCCCTATGGCTACACCTTC. V is TRBV7-8 and J is TRBJ1-2, with D tentatively TRBD1 (5 bases). Trimming pared 5 bases from V and 4 bases from J, leaving 14 bases between. In germline, CDR1 is SGHVS, CDR2 FQNEAQ. The CDR3 sequence is 14 residues long.

This clonotype was counted ten times or more. The chain combines TRBV10-3 with TRBJ2-5; 7 bases line up with TRBD1. This CDR3 has 14 amino acids. Looked up from germline, CDR1 is ENHRY and CDR2 is SYGVKD. After removal of 4 bases from V and 5 bases from J, the junction contained 7 bases not matched to a gene. CDR3 in DNA: TGTGCCATCAGTGTCCGACAGGGCCGCGAGACCCAGTACTTC. Encoded protein: CAISVRQGRETQYF.

This clonotype was seen at least ten times. The chain recombines TRBV30 with TRBJ2-7; 7 bases line up with TRBD1. J was trimmed by 3 bases and V by 0 bases; bases with no gene match: 2. The length of the CDR3 is 13 residues. Germline V gives CDR1 GTSNPN, CDR2 SVGIG (reference sequence). The CDR3 region has the DNA TGTGCCTGGAGTGTCGGGACAGACTACGAGCAGTACTTC. This gives the protein CAWSVGTDYEQYF.